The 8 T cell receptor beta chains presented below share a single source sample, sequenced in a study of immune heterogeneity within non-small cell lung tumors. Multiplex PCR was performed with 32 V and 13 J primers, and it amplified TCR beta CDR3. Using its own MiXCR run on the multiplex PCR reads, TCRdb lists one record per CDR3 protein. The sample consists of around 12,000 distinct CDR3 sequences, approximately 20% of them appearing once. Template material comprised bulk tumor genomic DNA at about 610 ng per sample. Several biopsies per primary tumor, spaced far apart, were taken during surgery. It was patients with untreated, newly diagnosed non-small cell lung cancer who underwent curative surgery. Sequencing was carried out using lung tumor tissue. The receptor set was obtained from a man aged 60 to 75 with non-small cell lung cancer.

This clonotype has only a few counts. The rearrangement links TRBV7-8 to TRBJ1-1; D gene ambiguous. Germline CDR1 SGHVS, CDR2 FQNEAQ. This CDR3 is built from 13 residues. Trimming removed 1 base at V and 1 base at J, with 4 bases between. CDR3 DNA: TGTGCCAGCAGCTTAGAGGCGAACACTGAAGCTTTCTTT. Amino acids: CASSLEANTEAFF.

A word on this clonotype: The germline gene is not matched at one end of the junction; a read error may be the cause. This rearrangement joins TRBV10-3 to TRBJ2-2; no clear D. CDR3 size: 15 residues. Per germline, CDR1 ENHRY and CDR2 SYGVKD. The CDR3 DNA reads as TGTGCCATCAGTGAGTCTGGGCAGCCCACCTGGGAGCTGTTTTTT. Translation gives CAISESGQPTWELFF.

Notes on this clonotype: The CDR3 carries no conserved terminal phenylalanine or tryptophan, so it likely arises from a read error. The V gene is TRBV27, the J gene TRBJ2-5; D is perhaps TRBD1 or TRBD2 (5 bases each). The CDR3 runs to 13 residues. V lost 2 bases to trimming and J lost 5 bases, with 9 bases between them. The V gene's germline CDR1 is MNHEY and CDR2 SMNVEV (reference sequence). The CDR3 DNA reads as TGTGCCAGCAGTTTAGGGGGTGGGGAGACCCAGTACCTC. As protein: CASSLGGGETQYL.

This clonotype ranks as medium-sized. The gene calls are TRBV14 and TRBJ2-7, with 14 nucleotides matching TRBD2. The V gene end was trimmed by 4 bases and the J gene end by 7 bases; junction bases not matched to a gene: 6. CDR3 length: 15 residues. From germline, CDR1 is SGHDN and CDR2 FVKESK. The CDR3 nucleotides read TGTGCCAGCAGCCGGGGACTAGCGGGGGTTGGGGAGCAGTACTTC. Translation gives CASSRGLAGVGEQYF.

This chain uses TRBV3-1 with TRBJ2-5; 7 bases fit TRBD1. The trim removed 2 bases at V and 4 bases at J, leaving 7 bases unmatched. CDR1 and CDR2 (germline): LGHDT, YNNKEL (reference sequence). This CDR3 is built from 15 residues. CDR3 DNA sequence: TGTGCCAGCAGCCAACCAGGACAGGACCCAGAGACCCAGTACTTC. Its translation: CASSQPGQDPETQYF.

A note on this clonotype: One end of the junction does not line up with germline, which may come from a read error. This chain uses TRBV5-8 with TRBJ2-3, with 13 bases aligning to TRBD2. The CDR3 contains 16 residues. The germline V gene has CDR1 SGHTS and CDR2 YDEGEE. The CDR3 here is CASSIGTSGDTDTKYF. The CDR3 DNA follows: TGTGCCAGCAGCATCGGGACTAGCGGGGACACAGATACGAAGTATTTT.

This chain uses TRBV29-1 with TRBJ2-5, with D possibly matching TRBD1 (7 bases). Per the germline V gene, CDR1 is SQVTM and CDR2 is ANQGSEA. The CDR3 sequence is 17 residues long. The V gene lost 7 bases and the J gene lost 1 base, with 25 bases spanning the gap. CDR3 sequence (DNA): TGCAGCGCCTGGGGGGTGGACAGGCGAACCCTCCAAGAGACCCAGTACTTC. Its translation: CSAWGVDRRTLQETQYF.

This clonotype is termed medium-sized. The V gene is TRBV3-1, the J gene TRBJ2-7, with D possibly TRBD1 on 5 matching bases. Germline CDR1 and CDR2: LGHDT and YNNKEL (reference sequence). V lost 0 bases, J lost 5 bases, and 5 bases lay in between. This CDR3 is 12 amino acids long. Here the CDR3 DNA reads TGTGCCAGCAGCCAAGACAGGGACGAGCAGTACTTC. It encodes CASSQDRDEQYF.